This T cell receptor beta chain was identified in a study of cytomegalovirus exposure and HLA in healthy donors. Germline V gene data show CDR1 as LNHNV and CDR2 as YYDKDF (reference sequence). This CDR3 is 15 amino acids long. V gave up 2 bases and J gave up 2 bases, with 13 bases separating them. Study-wide results and limits: HLA alleles were associated with roughly 15,000 TCR beta sequences in a later analysis at 0.05 false discovery rate.

Researchers ran the PCR with 60 Vbeta and 13 Jbeta primers. Sequencing used immunoSEQ multiplex PCR; TCRdb keeps in-frame clones, though not all of them. The sample lists some 270,000 clones, over 70% occurring once. The count of this clone is one. The target antigen is unknown. The specimen sequenced was PBMCs. The TCR was taken from a girl aged 2 to 10 in good health and CMV-seronegative. The chain couples TRBV15 to TRBJ2-7, with D tentatively TRBD2 (6 bases). The CDR3 is CATSRLAREPYEQYF. The CDR3 DNA sequence: TGTGCCACCAGCAGACTAGCCCGGGAGCCCTACGAGCAGTACTTC.